The T cell receptor (beta chain) under discussion was sequenced for a study of OX40 agonist ivuxolimab in advanced cancers. Study outcomes and limitations: Some patients without response likewise showed low normalized clonal expansion.

Prior autoimmune disease or systemic immunosuppression barred patients. Sequenced by immunoSEQ multiplex PCR; TCRdb stores in-frame clones only, minus some. The top ten clones hold 1.1% of a sample with about 130,000 clones, less than 95% of them seen once. The germline V gene has CDR1 KGHSH and CDR2 LQKENI. Trimming left V 0 bases short and J 0 bases short, with 11 bases between. The CDR3 contains 16 residues. As to this clone: The antigen is unknown.

The clonotype originates from an adult with an advanced solid tumor such as melanoma, head and neck, liver or kidney cancer. This sequence joins TRBV18 and TRBJ1-2; maybe TRBD1 (6 bases). Sequences were derived from CD4+ or CD8+ T cells sorted from blood, sampled in a trial of the OX40 agonist ivuxolimab. The CDR3 protein is CASSPPADRSNYGYTF. The CDR3 DNA reads TGTGCCAGCTCACCACCCGCCGACAGGTCTAACTATGGCTACACCTTC.